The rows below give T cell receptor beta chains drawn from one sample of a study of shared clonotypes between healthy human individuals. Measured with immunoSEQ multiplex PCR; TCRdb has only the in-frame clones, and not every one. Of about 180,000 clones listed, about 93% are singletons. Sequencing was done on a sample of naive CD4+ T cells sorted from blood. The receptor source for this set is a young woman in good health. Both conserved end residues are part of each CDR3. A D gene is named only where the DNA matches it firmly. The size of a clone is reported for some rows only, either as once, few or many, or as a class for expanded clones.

CASSGQGKNYGYTF TGTGCCAGCAGCGGACAGGGGAAAAACTATGGCTACACCTTC TRBD1 TRBJ1-2 - TRBV6-1
CASSLRLGLAGDPGAYEQYF TGTGCCAGCAGTTTACGGTTAGGACTAGCGGGCGATCCGGGGGCCTACGAGCAGTACTTC TRBD2 TRBJ2-7 - TRBV28
CASSDRDSYSSSGANVLTF TGTGCCAGCAGCGACCGGGACTCCTACTCTAGCTCTGGGGCCAACGTCCTGACTTTC - TRBJ2-6 - TRBV7-3
CASSPRQGVYGNTIYF TGTGCCAGCAGCCCGAGACAGGGGGTATATGGAAACACCATATATTTT TRBD1 TRBJ1-3 - TRBV11-2
CASRTGAGGYTF TGTGCCAGCAGAACGGGGGCCGGTGGCTACACCTTC - TRBJ1-2 - TRBV28
CASSRIQETQYF TGTGCCAGCAGCCGTATACAAGAGACCCAGTACTTC - TRBJ2-5 - TRBV14
CASSLVVRTYEQYF TGTGCCAGCAGCTTAGTGGTTCGGACCTACGAGCAGTACTTC - TRBJ2-7 few TRBV11-2
CASSPLDSFSYGYTF TGTGCCAGCTCACCGCTAGACAGTTTTAGCTATGGCTACACCTTC - TRBJ1-2 once TRBV18
CASSLGWTGRTEAFF TGTGCCAGCAGCTTAGGATGGACAGGTCGTACTGAAGCTTTCTTT TRBD1 TRBJ1-1 - TRBV5-8
CASRFSLTRKTYGYTF TGTGCAAGTCGCTTTAGTCTGACACGAAAGACCTATGGCTACACCTTC - TRBJ1-2 few TRBV12-2
CASSRATDTDTQYF TGTGCCAGCAGCCGAGCGACTGACACAGATACGCAGTATTTT - TRBJ2-3 - TRBV28
CASSLSSALRGTEAFF TGTGCCAGCAGTTTATCTTCAGCCCTGAGAGGGACTGAAGCTTTCTTT - TRBJ1-1 - TRBV28
CASSLPAGDPGELFF TGTGCCAGCAGTTTGCCAGCGGGAGACCCCGGGGAGCTGTTTTTT TRBD2 TRBJ2-2 - TRBV28
CASSPRGDIDYEQYF TGTGCCAGCAGCCCTCGGGGGGACATAGACTACGAGCAGTACTTC - TRBJ2-7 - TRBV13
CASSLTSGSSTDTQYF TGTGCCAGCAGCTTAACTAGCGGGTCTAGCACAGATACGCAGTATTTT TRBD2 TRBJ2-3 once TRBV7-2
CASSMGQTIMNTEAFF TGCGCCAGCAGCATGGGACAGACAATAATGAACACTGAAGCTTTCTTT TRBD1 TRBJ1-1 - TRBV5-1